Listed below are T cell receptor beta chains from one sample, sequenced in a study of T cell responses to AZD1222 COVID-19 vaccine. Repertoires were generated with immunoSEQ multiplex PCR, while TCRdb's copy carries only in-frame clones and drops some. The repertoire consists of roughly 80,000 clones, with 88% occurring once and the leading ten covering roughly 5%. This specimen was peripheral blood, taken on day 0 of MenACWY control vaccination. All receptors derive from an adult in good health. Each CDR3 is given with its conserved first and last residue. D genes are given only for firm matches. The listing skips clone size in some rows; elsewhere it reads once, few, many or a size class.

CDR3: CASSLGYEQYF
DNA: TGTGCCAGCAGTTTGGGTTACGAGCAGTACTTC
size: few
J: TRBJ2-7
D: -
V: TRBV6-2/TRBV6-3

CDR3: CASSESPGIYMNTEAFF
DNA: TGTGCCAGCAGTGAAAGCCCAGGGATTTATATGAACACTGAAGCTTTCTTT
size: -
J: TRBJ1-1
D: -
V: TRBV2

CDR3: CAISESRSSYNSPLHF
DNA: TGTGCCATCAGTGAGTCGAGATCCTCCTATAATTCACCCCTCCACTTT
size: once
J: TRBJ1-6
D: -
V: TRBV10-3

CDR3: CASSALAGGSTDTQYF
DNA: TGTGCCAGCTCCGCTCTAGCGGGGGGCTCCACAGATACGCAGTATTTT
size: -
J: TRBJ2-3
D: TRBD2
V: TRBV6-4

CDR3: CASSINPTGELFF
DNA: TGTGCCAGTAGTATAAACCCCACCGGGGAGCTGTTTTTT
size: -
J: TRBJ2-2
D: -
V: TRBV19

CDR3: CASRVGQVPYGYTF
DNA: TGTGCCAGCAGGGTGGGACAGGTCCCCTATGGCTACACCTTC
size: -
J: TRBJ1-2
D: TRBD1
V: TRBV5-8

CDR3: CSASRAVTQSPLHF
DNA: TGCAGTGCCAGTCGGGCGGTCACCCAGTCACCCCTCCACTTT
size: -
J: TRBJ1-6
D: -
V: TRBV20-1

CDR3: CASSMSRGAEVEQYF
DNA: TGTGCCAGTAGTATGTCGAGAGGGGCCGAGGTCGAGCAGTACTTC
size: -
J: TRBJ2-7
D: -
V: TRBV19

CDR3: CAISVGGGASNEQFF
DNA: TGTGCCATCAGTGTGGGCGGGGGGGCCTCCAATGAGCAGTTCTTC
size: -
J: TRBJ2-1
D: TRBD2
V: TRBV10-3

CDR3: CASSSIRLAGIYEQYF
DNA: TGTGCCAGCAGCTCCATCCGACTAGCGGGGATTTACGAGCAGTACTTC
size: -
J: TRBJ2-7
D: TRBD2
V: TRBV11-2

CDR3: CASSYGLGFTEAFF
DNA: TGTGCCAGCAGTTACGGTCTTGGCTTCACTGAAGCTTTCTTT
size: -
J: TRBJ1-1
D: -
V: TRBV6-2/TRBV6-3

CDR3: CASSLVRGNTEAFF
DNA: TGTGCCAGCAGTCTAGTCAGGGGGAACACTGAAGCTTTCTTT
size: -
J: TRBJ1-1
D: -
V: TRBV28

CDR3: CASSLDPSGLANEKLFF
DNA: TGTGCCAGCAGCTTAGATCCCTCTGGTTTGGCTAATGAAAAACTGTTTTTT
size: -
J: TRBJ1-4
D: -
V: TRBV11-2

CDR3: CACWGGGGTEAFF
DNA: TGTGCCTGCTGGGGGGGAGGAGGCACTGAAGCTTTCTTT
size: -
J: TRBJ1-1
D: -
V: TRBV6-5

CDR3: CASGLVGLSIEAFF
DNA: TGTGCTAGTGGTTTGGTAGGGCTTTCAATTGAAGCTTTCTTT
size: once
J: TRBJ1-1
D: -
V: TRBV12-5

CDR3: CASSVAGGGSTDTQYF
DNA: TGTGCCAGCAGCGTAGCGGGGGGAGGGAGCACAGATACGCAGTATTTT
size: -
J: TRBJ2-3
D: TRBD2
V: TRBV9

CDR3: CASRSLNYGYTF
DNA: TGTGCCAGTAGGTCCCTTAACTATGGCTACACCTTC
size: -
J: TRBJ1-2
D: -
V: TRBV19

CDR3: CASSPQGDEQFF
DNA: TGTGCCAGCAGCCCGCAAGGAGATGAGCAGTTCTTC
size: few
J: TRBJ2-1
D: -
V: TRBV5-5

CDR3: CASSPDRYNYNSPLHF
DNA: TGTGCCAGTAGCCCGGACCGGTATAATTATAATTCACCCCTCCACTTT
size: -
J: TRBJ1-6
D: -
V: TRBV19

CDR3: CASSSPGQGINGYTF
DNA: TGTGCCAGCAGCTCCCCGGGACAGGGAATCAATGGCTACACCTTC
size: -
J: TRBJ1-2
D: TRBD1
V: TRBV7-9

CDR3: CASSSARGDDYEQYF
DNA: TGCGCCAGCAGCTCGGCGCGGGGGGATGATTACGAGCAGTACTTC
size: few
J: TRBJ2-7
D: TRBD2
V: TRBV5-1

CDR3: CASSLGTSGGLTDTQYF
DNA: TGTGCCAGCAGCCTGGGGACTAGCGGGGGGCTCACAGATACGCAGTATTTT
size: -
J: TRBJ2-3
D: TRBD2
V: TRBV7-2

CDR3: CASSRLSTREQFF
DNA: TGTGCCAGCAGTCGACTTAGCACCAGGGAGCAGTTCTTC
size: few
J: TRBJ2-1
D: -
V: TRBV6-5

CDR3: CASSYSKRQGYGYTF
DNA: TGTGCCAGCAGTTACTCGAAGCGGCAGGGCTATGGCTACACCTTC
size: few
J: TRBJ1-2
D: -
V: TRBV6-5

CDR3: CASSSGQGARGNTIYF
DNA: TGTGCCAGCAGTTCGGGACAGGGGGCACGTGGAAACACCATATATTTT
size: -
J: TRBJ1-3
D: TRBD1
V: TRBV28

CDR3: CAWSKGRYEQYF
DNA: TGTGCCTGGAGTAAAGGGCGCTACGAGCAGTACTTC
size: once
J: TRBJ2-7
D: -
V: TRBV30

CDR3: CASSQESDSLGYTF
DNA: TGCGCCAGCAGCCAAGAATCTGACAGTCTAGGCTACACCTTC
size: -
J: TRBJ1-2
D: -
V: TRBV4-3

CDR3: CASSLGGTTNNEQFF
DNA: TGTGCCAGCAGCTTAGGGGGGACTACCAACAATGAGCAGTTCTTC
size: -
J: TRBJ2-1
D: -
V: TRBV5-4

CDR3: CASSEAPATGVIGQPQHF
DNA: TGTGCCAGCAGTGAAGCTCCGGCGACAGGGGTAATTGGTCAGCCCCAGCATTTT
size: once
J: TRBJ1-5
D: TRBD1
V: TRBV6-1

CDR3: CASSLARVSTATNEKLFF
DNA: TGTGCCAGCAGCTTGGCCAGAGTTTCAACAGCAACTAATGAAAAACTGTTTTTT
size: once
J: TRBJ1-4
D: -
V: TRBV5-4

CDR3: CASSQNRDPYEQYF
DNA: TGTGCCAGCAGCCAAAACAGGGACCCCTACGAGCAGTACTTC
size: -
J: TRBJ2-7
D: -
V: TRBV28

CDR3: CASSPIPETQQYF
DNA: TGTGCCAGCAGCCCCATCCCAGAAACCCAGCAGTACTTC
size: -
J: TRBJ2-7
D: -
V: TRBV7-2

CDR3: CASSGAGGSQFF
DNA: TGCGCCAGCAGCGGCGCAGGGGGCTCCCAGTTCTTC
size: -
J: TRBJ2-1
D: TRBD1
V: TRBV4-1

CDR3: CASSLVGRGYNEQFF
DNA: TGTGCCAGCAGCTTAGTGGGGCGGGGGTACAATGAGCAGTTCTTC
size: -
J: TRBJ2-1
D: TRBD2
V: TRBV7-2

CDR3: CASRSRDRGGEQYF
DNA: TGTGCCAGCAGGTCCCGGGACAGGGGCGGGGAGCAGTACTTC
size: once
J: TRBJ2-7
D: -
V: TRBV21-1

CDR3: CASSFQESSYGYTF
DNA: TGTGCCAGCAGCTTTCAGGAAAGTTCCTATGGCTACACCTTC
size: -
J: TRBJ1-2
D: -
V: TRBV11-2

CDR3: CASSSSGTGYTF
DNA: TGTGCCAGCAGTTCGTCAGGGACGGGCTACACCTTC
size: -
J: TRBJ1-2
D: -
V: TRBV28

CDR3: CASSIGLGQGFYGYTF
DNA: TGTGCCAGTAGTATAGGCCTCGGACAGGGATTCTATGGCTACACCTTC
size: -
J: TRBJ1-2
D: TRBD1
V: TRBV19

CDR3: CASSFVGGDSYGYTF
DNA: TGTGCCAGCAGCTTCGTAGGGGGGGATTCTTATGGCTACACCTTC
size: -
J: TRBJ1-2
D: -
V: TRBV7-9

CDR3: CATSTGVNTEAFF
DNA: TGTGCCACTTCGACAGGCGTGAACACTGAAGCTTTCTTT
size: -
J: TRBJ1-1
D: -
V: TRBV24-1